These 21 T cell receptor beta chains share one sample of origin, sequenced in a study of shared clonotypes between healthy human individuals. Assay used: immunoSEQ multiplex PCR; TCRdb lists only in-frame clones, some missing. The sample holds around 2.3 million clones, approximately 94% seen once. The sequenced material came from naive CD4+ T cells sorted from blood. Subset defined: CD45RA+ positively selected. Source of these receptors: a young man in good health.

Notes on this clone: Different DNA sequences within this sample yield the same CDR3. The chain recombines TRBV9 with TRBJ1-2; 7 bases line up with TRBD1. Germline loops: CDR1 SGDLS, CDR2 YYNGEE. Germline trimming cut 4 bases from V and 5 bases from J; bases unmatched to any gene: 5. The CDR3 has 13 residues. The CDR3 nucleotides read TGTGCCAGCAGCCGACAGGGAGATTATGGCTACACCTTC. Translating gives CASSRQGDYGYTF. The full variable domain, with the rest looked up from reference TRBV9 and TRBJ1-2, is DSGVTQTPKHLITATGQRVTLRCSPRSGDLSVYWYQQSLDQGLQFLIQYYNGEERAKGNILERFSAQQFPDLHSELNLSSLELGDSALYFCASSRQGDYGYTFGSGTRLTVV.

This chain connects TRBV28 to TRBJ1-3; D perhaps matches TRBD1 (6 bases). CDR3 length: 17 amino acids. Germline CDR1 MDHEN, CDR2 SYDVKM. Trimming stripped 1 base from V and 0 bases from J, with 13 bases between. The CDR3 region is CASSLSSGAFSGNTIYF. The CDR3 coding sequence is TGTGCCAGCAGTTTATCTTCAGGGGCCTTCTCTGGAAACACCATATATTTT.

This sequence joins TRBV9 and TRBJ2-3; 11 bases fit TRBD1. J was trimmed by 2 bases and V by 2 bases; bases with no gene match: 10. Germline values: CDR1 SGDLS, CDR2 YYNGEE. The CDR3 covers 18 residues. CDR3 bases: TGTGCCAGCAGCGTTATTCCCGGGACAGGGGGACTCACAGATACGCAGTATTTT. Amino acids: CASSVIPGTGGLTDTQYF. Variable domain in full (rest from reference TRBV9 and TRBJ2-3): DSGVTQTPKHLITATGQRVTLRCSPRSGDLSVYWYQQSLDQGLQFLIQYYNGEERAKGNILERFSAQQFPDLHSELNLSSLELGDSALYFCASSVIPGTGGLTDTQYFGPGTRLTVL.

This chain uses TRBV28 with TRBJ2-7; 7 bases are a match to TRBD1. The CDR3 is 15 residues long. Per the germline V gene, CDR1 is MDHEN and CDR2 is SYDVKM. V was pared by 1 base and J by 2 bases, with 5 bases of the junction left unmatched. The CDR3 coding sequence is TGTGCCAGCAGTTTATTAACAGGGGTGCCCTACGAGCAGTACTTC. This codes for CASSLLTGVPYEQYF.

This clone is a singleton in its sample. Written as DNA, the CDR3 is TGTGCCAGCAGCTTGGTAGGGTCGGGGAGCGAGCAGTACTTC. Encoded protein: CASSLVGSGSEQYF. The chain carries TRBV5-6 and TRBJ2-7; the D gene is possibly TRBD2 (5 bases). The length of the CDR3 is 14 residues. Germline CDR1 and CDR2: SGHDT and YYEEEE. V dropped 0 bases and J dropped 6 bases, with 13 bases sitting between them.

Notes on this clone: Other DNA variants within this sample encode the same CDR3. J is TRBJ2-7 and V is TRBV14; D gene unclear. The CDR3 is 12 amino acids. The V end lost 3 bases, the J end lost 2 bases, and 5 bases lay between the germline ends. Germline V gives CDR1 SGHDN, CDR2 FVKESK. The CDR3 reads CASSQGTYEQYF. The CDR3 coding sequence is TGTGCCAGCAGCCAGGGGACCTACGAGCAGTACTTC.

Concerning this clone itself: This CDR3 is also generated by other DNA sequences in the sample. V is TRBV5-1 and J is TRBJ2-1; TRBD2 is a possible D gene (6 bases). The germline gives CDR1 SGHRS, CDR2 YFSETQ. There are 14 residues in the CDR3. With 4 bases removed from V and 4 bases from J, the gap between germline ends came to 12 bases. The CDR3 here is CASSPGGTYNEQFF. CDR3 nucleotides: TGCGCCAGCAGCCCGGGCGGGACTTACAATGAGCAGTTCTTC.

This clone was picked up one time. J is TRBJ2-7 and V is TRBV6-1; D tentatively reads TRBD1 or TRBD2 (5 bases each). Looked up from germline, CDR1 is MNHNS and CDR2 is SASEGT. Trimming shortened V by 4 bases and J by 3 bases, and 13 bases separated the two germline ends. The CDR3 extends over 14 amino acids. CDR3 DNA sequence: TGTGCCAGCAGTGCTTCCGGGACCATCTACGAGCAGTACTTC. The encoded protein is CASSASGTIYEQYF.

V gene TRBV4-3 combines with J gene TRBJ1-6; TRBD1 might be the D (6 bases). V was pared by 2 bases and J by 6 bases, with 11 bases between. Germline V CDR1 and CDR2: LGHNA, YSLEER. This CDR3 has 15 amino acids. The CDR3: CASSQIQGTNSPLHF. The CDR3 DNA reads TGCGCCAGCAGCCAAATTCAGGGGACTAATTCACCCCTCCACTTT.

The V gene is TRBV5-1, the J gene TRBJ1-5, with 7 bases aligning to TRBD1. V trimming: 4 bases; J trimming: 3 bases; junction bases outside the gene matches: 10. Per germline, CDR1 SGHRS and CDR2 YFSETQ. This CDR3 contains 16 residues. The CDR3 sequence: CASSPSPGGINQPQHF. The CDR3 region has the DNA TGCGCCAGCAGCCCCTCCCCAGGGGGGATCAATCAGCCCCAGCATTTT.

The chain is built from TRBV18 and TRBJ1-2, with 8 bases aligning to TRBD1. The length of the CDR3 is 15 residues. The germline V gene encodes CDR1 KGHSH and CDR2 LQKENI. The V gene end was trimmed by 6 bases and the J gene end by 0 bases; junction bases not matched to a gene: 6. CDR3 region: CASSHGQGTNYGYTF. The CDR3 DNA reads as TGTGCCAGCTCCCACGGACAGGGAACTAACTATGGCTACACCTTC.

Comments on this clone: The sample has other DNA sequences that encode this CDR3 too. The chain has TRBV6-5 and TRBJ2-3; D possibly corresponds to TRBD2 (6 bases). Germline-derived CDR1 and CDR2 are MNHEY and SVGAGI. CDR3 length equals 13 residues. V lost 5 bases to trimming and J lost 3 bases, with 9 bases between them. The CDR3 nucleotides are TGTGCCAGCAGTCGGCGGGGTACAGATACGCAGTATTTT. Its translation is CASSRRGTDTQYF.

The V call is TRBV5-1, the J call TRBJ2-7; unclear D gene. Per germline, CDR1 SGHRS and CDR2 YFSETQ. Trimming took 7 bases from V and 1 from J, leaving 12 bases between them. The CDR3 totals 13 residues. CDR3 coding DNA: TGCGCCAGCGGCCAGGTGCCTTCCTACGAGCAGTACTTC. Translated: CASGQVPSYEQYF.

This rearrangement joins TRBV7-9 to TRBJ1-1; D gene uncertain. The CDR3 runs 14 residues. Trimming removed 2 bases from V and 1 base from J, with 8 bases in between. Looked up from germline, CDR1 is SEHNR and CDR2 is FQNEAQ (reference sequence). Written as DNA, the CDR3 is TGTGCCAGCAGCTTACCCTCAGGGAACACTGAAGCTTTCTTT. Encoded protein: CASSLPSGNTEAFF.

J is TRBJ2-1 and V is TRBV9; D not resolved. Trimming left V 3 bases short and J 8 bases short, with 12 bases between. Per the germline V gene, CDR1 is SGDLS and CDR2 is YYNGEE. This CDR3 spans 13 amino acids. In DNA, the CDR3 is TGTGCCAGCAGCGGAAGTCTAGTCCATGAGCAGTTCTTC. Protein: CASSGSLVHEQFF.

About this clone itself: Its ends do not fully match the called genes, so a read error is possible. The rearrangement joins TRBV5-1 to TRBJ2-7; D might be TRBD1 or TRBD2, each matching 5 bases. The CDR3 is 12 residues long. CDR1 is SGHRS, CDR2 YFSETQ, per germline. The CDR3 DNA sequence: TGCGCCAGCAGCTTGGACCCGGGGACCTGGTCTTTC. Translation gives CASSLDPGTWSF.

The V call is TRBV18, the J call TRBJ1-2; 10 nucleotides match TRBD1. The CDR3 runs to 16 residues. Germline V gene sequence: CDR1 KGHSH, CDR2 LQKENI. Trimming at V came to 6 bases and at J to 0 bases, leaving 7 bases not matched to a gene. This CDR3 is CASSSGTGDANYGYTF. CDR3 nucleotides: TGTGCCAGCTCTTCCGGGACAGGGGATGCTAACTATGGCTACACCTTC.

With regard to this clone: This same CDR3 is encoded by further DNA sequences in the sample. The rearrangement uses TRBV19 and TRBJ2-1; 13 nucleotides agree with TRBD2. From germline, CDR1 is LNHDA and CDR2 SQIVND (reference sequence). CDR3 size: 15 residues. V shed 4 bases, J shed 4 bases, and the junction held 1 base outside the gene matches. CDR3 coding DNA: TGTGCCAGTAGTAGACTAGCGGGGGGATACAATGAGCAGTTCTTC. It encodes CASSRLAGGYNEQFF.

The chain is built from TRBV30 and TRBJ2-5; weak D call: TRBD1 (6 bases). The CDR3 is made up of 14 amino acids. The V and J ends lost 8 bases and 0 bases respectively, with 16 bases between them. Germline V gene data show CDR1 as GTSNPN and CDR2 as SVGIG (reference sequence). The CDR3 spells CARVPGHNQETQYF. CDR3 in DNA: TGTGCCCGCGTTCCGGGACACAACCAAGAGACCCAGTACTTC.

Concerning this clone: At the DNA level, this CDR3 is encoded by other sequences in the same sample as well. V gene TRBV20-1 combines with J gene TRBJ2-5; D ambiguous. Germline values: CDR1 DFQATT, CDR2 SNEGSKA (reference sequence). Trimming removed 1 base at V and 5 bases at J, with 5 bases between. The CDR3 spans 11 residues. As DNA, the CDR3 is TGCAGTGCTAGAGTAGGGGAGACCCAGTACTTC. Its protein is CSARVGETQYF.

The chain has TRBV29-1 and TRBJ2-1; D not resolved. The germline CDR1 and CDR2 sequences are SQVTM and ANQGSEA. The V end lost 6 bases, the J end lost 9 bases, and 24 bases lay between the germline ends. CDR3 length: 15 residues. CDR3 residues: CSVAAVTLNFAEQFF. For the CDR3, the DNA is TGCAGCGTAGCCGCAGTTACCCTCAATTTCGCTGAGCAGTTCTTC.